The 32 T cell receptor beta chains listed next were all sequenced from one sample in a study of blood T cell repertoires in COVID-19. Sequencing was performed with immunoSEQ multiplex PCR; in TCRdb, only in-frame clones are kept and a portion is missing. The sample lists around 130,000 clones, roughly 85% occurring once. Material: peripheral blood. All receptors derive from a human donor in a cohort sampled during active COVID-19.

The gene calls are TRBV27 and TRBJ1-2; the D is unclear. V was trimmed by 6 bases and J by 8 bases, leaving 19 bases between them. Germline V gene lookup returns CDR1 MNHEY and CDR2 SMNVEV (reference sequence). The CDR3 spans 14 residues. CDR3: CASSLNPFIGGYTF. Here the CDR3 DNA reads TGTGCCAGCAGCCTAAACCCCTTTATCGGGGGCTACACCTTC.

This clone is a singleton in its sample. This chain links TRBV21-1 with TRBJ2-7; no check of the table's D call, TRBD2, against the DNA was made. TRBV21-1 is listed as a pseudogene. The CDR3 is made up of 14 amino acids. The CDR3 bases are TGTGCCGACCTCGGGGGGAGAGACCCCTACGAGCAGTACTTC. Translating it yields CADLGGRDPYEQYF.

This clone was seen a handful of times. The chain employs TRBV5-6 and TRBJ1-2, with D possibly matching TRBD1 (5 bases). The germline V and J ends were trimmed by 0 bases and 7 bases, with 7 bases remaining between them. Looked up from germline, CDR1 is SGHDT and CDR2 is YYEEEE. The CDR3 loop spans 12 amino acids. This chain's CDR3 is CASSLAGGGYTF. The CDR3 DNA reads TGTGCCAGCAGCTTGGCGGGGGGTGGCTACACCTTC.

The chain couples TRBV11-3 to TRBJ2-2, with 10 bases aligning to TRBD2. V lost 5 bases and J lost 2; bases outside the gene matches: 14. Germline-derived CDR1 and CDR2 are SGHNT and YENEEA. This CDR3 has 19 amino acids. The CDR3 is CASSPQVFASGRNTGELFF. The CDR3 DNA sequence: TGTGCCAGCAGCCCTCAAGTCTTCGCTAGCGGGAGAAACACCGGGGAGCTGTTTTTT.

V and J are TRBV10-1 and TRBJ1-4, with D perhaps TRBD1 (5 bases). The CDR3 consists of 15 residues. CDR1 is WNHNN and CDR2 is SYGVQD in the germline V gene (reference sequence). The V and J ends lost 0 bases and 5 bases respectively, with 10 bases between them. CDR3: CASSESTGKNEKLFF. CDR3 DNA sequence: TGCGCCAGCAGTGAGTCAACAGGAAAGAATGAAAAACTGTTTTTT.

The rearrangement links TRBV30 to TRBJ2-7, with TRBD2 matching over 7 bases. The J segment lost 5 bases and the V segment lost 1 base, leaving 2 bases of the junction unmatched. The CDR3 sequence is 12 residues long. Germline V gives CDR1 GTSNPN, CDR2 SVGIG (reference sequence). CDR3 sequence reads: CAWSGRGNEQYF. CDR3 nucleotide sequence: TGTGCCTGGAGTGGGCGGGGGAACGAGCAGTACTTC.

The chain's CDR3 is CASSQGASGSQEQFF. For the CDR3, the DNA is TGCGCCAGCAGCCAAGGGGCTAGCGGTTCTCAGGAGCAGTTCTTC. The chain has TRBV4-3 and TRBJ2-1; the match to TRBD2 covers 7 bases. CDR3 size: 15 residues. Germline lookup yields CDR1 LGHNA and CDR2 YSLEER. The V gene end was trimmed by 1 base and the J gene end by 10 bases; junction bases not matched to a gene: 10.

This rearrangement joins TRBV7-8 to TRBJ2-7, with 10 positions matching TRBD1. Germline V CDR1 and CDR2: SGHVS, FQNEAQ. With V trimmed by 3 bases and J by 6 bases, 5 bases remained unmatched. CDR3 size: 14 residues. CDR3 sequence reads: CASSLTGGGGEQYF. The CDR3 DNA follows: TGTGCCAGCAGCTTGACAGGGGGCGGGGGCGAGCAGTACTTC.

This clone was counted between two and nine times. The chain carries TRBV15 and TRBJ2-2; the D gene is possibly TRBD1 (5 bases). The CDR3 extends over 16 amino acids. Germline V CDR1 and CDR2: LNHNV, YYDKDF (reference sequence). V was shortened by 0 bases and J by 1 base, with 9 bases between the two germline ends. CDR3 coding DNA: TGTGCCACCAGCAGAGAGGCAGGGCGGAACACCGGGGAGCTGTTTTTT. This codes for CATSREAGRNTGELFF.

The rearrangement links TRBV2 to TRBJ1-5; maybe TRBD1 (5 bases). V dropped 6 bases and J dropped 8 bases, with 14 bases sitting between them. The germline gives CDR1 SNHLY, CDR2 FYNNEI. The CDR3 is 13 residues long. CDR3 in amino acids: CASRGEGLEPQHF. CDR3 nucleotide sequence: TGTGCCAGCAGGGGGGAGGGTCTAGAGCCCCAGCATTTT. Complete variable domain (other parts from reference TRBV2 and TRBJ1-5): EPEVTQTPSHQVTQMGQEVILRCVPISNHLYFYWYRQILGQKVEFLVSFYNNEISEKSEIFDDQFSVERPDGSNFTLKIRSTKLEDSAMYFCASRGEGLEPQHFGDGTRLSIL.

This chain connects TRBV30 to TRBJ1-1, with a tentative D call TRBD1 (6 bases). Per germline, CDR1 GTSNPN and CDR2 SVGIG (reference sequence). Trimming stripped 2 bases from V and 8 bases from J, with 12 bases between. The CDR3 spans 12 residues. The CDR3 DNA sequence: TGTGCCTGGAGTAAAGGGACATTCGAAGCTTTCTTT. It codes for CAWSKGTFEAFF.

V is TRBV6-2 or TRBV6-3 and J is TRBJ1-5; a possible D gene is TRBD1 (5 bases). Germline V gives CDR1 MNHEY, CDR2 SVGEGT. The CDR3 contains 14 residues. Trimming took off 2 bases at V and 8 bases at J, with 13 bases between the two ends. The CDR3 DNA follows: TGTGCCAGCAGTTACATCGGGGGTGAAAAGCCCCAGCATTTT. Its translation is CASSYIGGEKPQHF.

The CDR3, as DNA: TGTGCCAGCCGGGGGGGACTAGCGGGAACAGATACGCAGTATTTT. Encoded protein: CASRGGLAGTDTQYF. The genes are TRBV11-3 and TRBJ2-3, with TRBD2 matching 13 bases. Germline V gene sequence: CDR1 SGHNT, CDR2 YENEEA. This CDR3 is 15 amino acids long. Unmatched junction bases numbered 5, after V lost 8 bases and J lost 3 bases.

V usage is TRBV7-6 and J usage is TRBJ2-4; 10 nucleotides agree with TRBD2. Germline V lookup: CDR1 SGHVS, CDR2 FNYEAQ. The CDR3 has 17 residues. V shed 5 bases and J 0 bases; nucleotides not matched to a gene: 7. The CDR3 protein is CASSLLTSGLAKNIQYF. DNA for the CDR3: TGTGCCAGCAGCCTCCTGACTAGCGGGCTAGCCAAAAACATTCAGTACTTC. Based on the CDR3 plus reference TRBV7-6 and TRBJ2-4, the full variable domain is GAGVSQSPRYKVTKRGQDVALRCDPISGHVSLYWYRQALGQGPEFLTYFNYEAQQDKSGLPNDRFSAERPEGSISTLTIQRTEQRDSAMYRCASSLLTSGLAKNIQYFGAGTRLSVL.

The chain is built from TRBV6-5 and TRBJ1-6, with D possibly being TRBD1 (6 bases). The CDR3 runs to 16 residues. The V end was cut by 2 bases, the J end by 5 bases, with 13 bases between. The germline V gene encodes CDR1 MNHEY and CDR2 SVGAGI. The CDR3 region is CASSYLRGLHNSPLHF. In nucleotides, the CDR3 is TGTGCCAGCAGTTACCTCAGGGGCCTCCATAATTCACCCCTCCACTTT.

About this clone itself: This sample includes further DNA sequences coding for the same CDR3. The chain joins TRBV7-9 to TRBJ1-4; D gene uncertain. Trimming cost V 5 bases and J 5 bases, with 15 bases left between them. Per germline, CDR1 SEHNR and CDR2 FQNEAQ (reference sequence). The CDR3 runs to 15 residues. CDR3 region: CASSPSGGANEKLFF. Here the CDR3 DNA reads TGTGCCAGCAGCCCCTCGGGAGGAGCAAATGAAAAACTGTTTTTT.

V gene TRBV7-2 combines with J gene TRBJ2-7, with 11 positions matching TRBD2. The CDR3 runs 17 residues. Trimming removed 5 bases from V and 1 base from J; junction bases left unmatched: 10. The germline gives CDR1 SGHTA, CDR2 FQGNSA. The CDR3 coding sequence is TGTGCCAGCAGCCTGTTAGCGGGAGGGGAAATTTCCTACGAGCAGTACGTC. Translated: CASSLLAGGEISYEQYV.

The chain recombines TRBV6-1 with TRBJ1-6, with 8 nucleotides matching TRBD1. The V segment lost 3 bases and the J segment 8 bases; nucleotides outside the gene matches: 6. The CDR3 length is 15 residues. Looked up from germline, CDR1 is MNHNS and CDR2 is SASEGT. The CDR3 reads CASSDIGRGHSPLHF. The CDR3 region has the DNA TGTGCCAGCAGTGACATCGGCAGGGGGCATTCACCCCTCCACTTT.

This chain joins TRBV6-4 and TRBJ2-3, with D maybe TRBD1 (5 bases). The V and J ends lost 5 bases and 1 base respectively, with 10 bases between them. CDR3 length: 14 amino acids. Germline CDR1 and CDR2: MRHNA and SNTAGT. CDR3 nucleotide sequence: TGTGCCAGCAGTCCGGCAGGGCGCACAGATACGCAGTATTTT. Translation: CASSPAGRTDTQYF.

The CDR3 coding sequence is TGTGCCAGCCGCCCCCCGGGGGGCAATCAGCCCCAGCATTTT. Its translation: CASRPPGGNQPQHF. The V call is TRBV28, the J call TRBJ1-5; tentatively, D is TRBD1 (5 bases). Trimming shortened V by 8 bases and J by 2 bases, and 13 bases separated the two germline ends. The germline V gene has CDR1 MDHEN and CDR2 SYDVKM. There are 14 residues in the CDR3.

This sequence joins TRBV10-3 and TRBJ1-4, with 7 bases that match TRBD1. Losses at the gene ends were 4 bases for V and 3 bases for J; bases not matched to a gene: 5. From germline, CDR1 is ENHRY and CDR2 SYGVKD. The CDR3 loop spans 15 amino acids. The CDR3 spells CAISAQQGPNEKLFF. CDR3 DNA sequence: TGTGCCATCAGTGCCCAACAGGGGCCTAATGAAAAACTGTTTTTT.

CDR3: CASSRIGENSPLHF. The CDR3 DNA reads TGTGCCAGCAGTCGAATCGGGGAGAATTCACCCCTCCACTTT. The genes are TRBV6-2 or TRBV6-3 and TRBJ1-6; D call uncertain. There are 14 residues in the CDR3. V lost 5 bases and J lost 7, with 12 bases in between. Per germline, CDR1 MNHEY and CDR2 SVGEGT.

This clone came up many times. V gene TRBV5-6 combines with J gene TRBJ2-1, with 9 bases that match TRBD2. The V segment lost 4 bases and the J segment 8 bases; nucleotides outside the gene matches: 10. Germline V gene data show CDR1 as SGHDT and CDR2 as YYEEEE. CDR3 length: 15 residues. The CDR3 sequence is CASSPWGGRADEQFF. In DNA, the CDR3 is TGTGCCAGCAGCCCGTGGGGCGGGAGGGCGGATGAGCAGTTCTTC.

In nucleotides, the CDR3 is TGTGCCAGCAGGAAGGCGGGAGGGGTGCAAGAGACCCAGTACTTC. Protein: CASRKAGGVQETQYF. V and J are TRBV3-1 (or the pseudogene TRBV3-2) and TRBJ2-5, with 9 positions matching TRBD2. The CDR3 consists of 15 residues. Unmatched junction bases numbered 7, after V lost 6 bases and J lost 2 bases. Per germline, CDR1 LGHDT and CDR2 YNNKEL (reference sequence).

The CDR3 is CASSFTGAEGAFF. DNA for the CDR3: TGTGCCAGCAGTTTCACAGGGGCGGAGGGGGCTTTCTTT. The chain links TRBV12-3 or TRBV12-4 to TRBJ1-1; 7 bases align to TRBD1. The CDR3 contains 13 residues. Trimming took 3 bases from V and 11 from J; bases not matched to a gene: 9.

Only a few counts were recorded for this clone. The chain links TRBV5-6 to TRBJ2-2; 8 nucleotides line up with TRBD1. The V segment lost 4 bases and the J segment 4 bases; nucleotides outside the gene matches: 12. The germline gives CDR1 SGHDT, CDR2 YYEEEE. The CDR3 runs 17 residues. CDR3 loop: CASSPSPGGTGTGELFF. The CDR3 DNA reads TGTGCCAGCAGCCCCTCCCCAGGGGGCACGGGCACCGGGGAGCTGTTTTTT.

V and J are TRBV25-1 and TRBJ2-1; no firm D call. Between the trimmed V and J ends, which lost 6 bases and 14 bases, there was a span of 14 bases. CDR3 length: 11 residues. Germline V gene data show CDR1 as MGHDK and CDR2 as SYGVNS. CDR3 in amino acids: CASSQEVTEFF. CDR3 DNA: TGTGCCAGCAGCCAAGAGGTGACGGAGTTCTTC. Using reference TRBV25-1 and TRBJ2-1 for the parts outside the CDR3, the full variable domain is EADIYQTPRYLVIGTGKKITLECSQTMGHDKMYWYQQDPGMELHLIHYSYGVNSTEKGDLSSESTVSRIRTEHFPLTLESARPSHTSQYLCASSQEVTEFFGPGTRLTVL.

The chain couples TRBV5-4 to TRBJ1-2, with D hard to call. Germline CDR1 is SGHNT and CDR2 is YYREEE (reference sequence). The CDR3 length is 13 residues. The V gene lost 5 bases and the J gene lost 2 bases, with 10 bases spanning the gap. CDR3 bases: TGTGCCAGCAGAGTCGGGGAGAACTATGGCTACACCTTC. Its translation is CASRVGENYGYTF.

The V gene is TRBV2, the J gene TRBJ2-1, with D tentatively TRBD2 (6 bases). With 8 bases removed from V and 10 bases from J, the gap between germline ends came to 27 bases. The CDR3 has 16 amino acids. Per germline, CDR1 SNHLY and CDR2 FYNNEI. CDR3 nucleotide sequence: TGTGCCAGCCTCGAGGCGGGATCGAGATTTATTGGGGAGCAGTTCTTC. Translation gives CASLEAGSRFIGEQFF.

The V gene is TRBV29-1, the J gene TRBJ2-5, with 10 bases matching TRBD2. The junction had 11 bases not matched to a gene; V was cut back by 6 bases and J by 4 bases. CDR3 length: 15 amino acids. Germline CDR1 SQVTM, CDR2 ANQGSEA. The CDR3 here is CSVRASGSMRETQYF. The CDR3 DNA sequence: TGCAGCGTGAGGGCTAGCGGGAGCATGAGAGAGACCCAGTACTTC.

Details on this clone: The junction shows a germline mismatch at one end, possibly a read error. Other DNA sequences within the sample encode an identical CDR3. The gene calls are TRBV2 and TRBJ2-6, with TRBD1 as a possible D gene (5 bases). Germline lookup yields CDR1 SNHLY and CDR2 FYNNEI. The CDR3 has 16 amino acids. The CDR3 DNA reads as TGTGCCAGTAGTGAAGTATCAGGGCCTGGGGCCAACGTCCTGACTTTC. Translation: CASSEVSGPGANVLTF.

V usage is TRBV4-1 and J usage is TRBJ1-2; 7 positions match TRBD1. J gave up 2 bases and V 4 bases, and 10 bases lay outside the gene matches. This CDR3 contains 16 residues. In germline, CDR1 is MGHRA, CDR2 YSYEKL. This CDR3 is CASSLQPGQANYGYTF. CDR3 sequence (DNA): TGCGCCAGCAGCCTCCAACCTGGACAGGCAAACTATGGCTACACCTTC.